This TCR beta chain was sequenced in a study of T-cell reconstitution after alpha-beta-depleted transplantation in children. In its sample, this clonotype was seen a few times. Its specificity is not known. General study findings and limits: Reported findings indicate that, about two months after transplant, alpha-beta T cells came from several hundred expanded clones, which were derived from non-depleted graft cells.

Trimming removed 4 bases from V and 5 bases from J, with 8 bases in between. Germline V gene lookup returns CDR1 SEHNR and CDR2 FQNEAQ (reference sequence). The CDR3 is 12 residues long. Unique molecular identifiers were built into the TCRbeta library. TCRdb re-analysed the PCR reads in MiXCR, keeping a single row per CDR3 protein. Among 500,000 or so distinct CDR3 sequences listed, roughly 10% were seen once. The sequence came from a female patient aged 2 to 10 who had a stem cell transplant for aplastic anemia, so the T cells may come from the graft donor. The sample was PBMCs, mostly from graft donor cells, taken 180 days after TCRalphabeta/CD19-depleted stem cell transplant. The gene calls are TRBV7-9 and TRBJ2-5; D not resolved. CDR3 amino acids: CASSYNGETQYF. DNA for the CDR3: TGTGCCAGCAGCTACAACGGGGAGACCCAGTACTTC.